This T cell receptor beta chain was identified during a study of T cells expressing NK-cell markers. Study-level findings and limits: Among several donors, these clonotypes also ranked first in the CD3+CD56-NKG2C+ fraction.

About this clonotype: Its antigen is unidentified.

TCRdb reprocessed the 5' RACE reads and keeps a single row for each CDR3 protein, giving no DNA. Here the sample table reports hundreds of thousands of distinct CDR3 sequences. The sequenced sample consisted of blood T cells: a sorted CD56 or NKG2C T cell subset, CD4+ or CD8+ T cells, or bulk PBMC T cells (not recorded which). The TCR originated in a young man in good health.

This CDR3 is CASSLEGLAGRNIQYF. V gene TRBV5-1 combines with J gene TRBJ2-4; checking the TCRdb D call of TRBD2 is not possible without DNA. Germline CDR1 SGHRS, CDR2 YFSETQ. This CDR3 spans 16 amino acids. Full variable domain (outside the CDR3, taken from reference TRBV5-1 and TRBJ2-4): KAGVTQTPRYLIKTRGQQVTLSCSPISGHRSVSWYQQTPGQGLQFLFEYFSETQRNKGNFPGRFSGRQFSNSRSEMNVSTLELGDSALYLCASSLEGLAGRNIQYFGAGTRLSVL.